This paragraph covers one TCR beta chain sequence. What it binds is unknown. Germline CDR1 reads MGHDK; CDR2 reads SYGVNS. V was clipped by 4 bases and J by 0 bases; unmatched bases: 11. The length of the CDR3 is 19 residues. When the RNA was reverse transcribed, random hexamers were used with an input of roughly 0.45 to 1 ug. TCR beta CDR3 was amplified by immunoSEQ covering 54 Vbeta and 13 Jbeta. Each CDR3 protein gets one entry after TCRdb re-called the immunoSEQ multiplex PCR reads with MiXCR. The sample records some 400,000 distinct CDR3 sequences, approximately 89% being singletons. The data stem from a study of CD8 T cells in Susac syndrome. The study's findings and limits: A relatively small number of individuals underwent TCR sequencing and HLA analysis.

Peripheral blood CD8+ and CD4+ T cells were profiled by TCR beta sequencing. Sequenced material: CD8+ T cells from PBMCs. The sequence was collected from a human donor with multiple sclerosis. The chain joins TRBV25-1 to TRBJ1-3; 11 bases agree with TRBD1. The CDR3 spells CASSGPTGTGGYSGNTIYF. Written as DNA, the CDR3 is TGTGCCAGCAGTGGACCCACCGGGACAGGGGGTTACTCTGGAAACACCATATATTTT.